This T cell receptor beta chain was captured in a study of T-cell reconstitution after alpha-beta-depleted transplantation in children. As to this clonotype: As yet, its antigen is unknown.

Trimming stripped 3 bases from V and 0 bases from J, with 18 bases between. In germline, CDR1 is DFQATT, CDR2 SNEGSKA (reference sequence). This CDR3 has 17 residues. Study-level results: Elevated TCRbeta diversity at day 60 was traced, in some patients, to surviving recipient T cells and thymic progenitors. Fresh T-cell production supplied most of the T-cell counts and diversity seen one year after transplant. There were reportedly several hundred expanded graft clones from which alpha-beta T cells came about two months after transplant.

Unique molecular identifiers were used in preparing the TCRbeta library. In TCRdb, the PCR reads were re-called with MiXCR into one record per CDR3 protein. The repertoire holds around 960,000 distinct CDR3 sequences, with roughly 29% as singletons. The receptor was isolated from a boy younger than two who had a stem cell transplant for SCID, so the T cells may come from the graft donor. The chain uses TRBV20-1 and TRBJ1-5; D possibly corresponds to TRBD1 (6 bases). Sequencing used PBMCs, mostly from graft donor cells, obtained 360 days after TCRalphabeta/CD19-depleted stem cell transplant. The CDR3 sequence: CSASSRGDPYSNQPQHF. CDR3 sequence (DNA): TGCAGTGCTAGCTCCAGGGGCGACCCTTATAGCAATCAGCCCCAGCATTTT.